What follows are 28 T cell receptor beta chains derived from one specimen sequenced in a study of blood T cell repertoires in COVID-19. Profiling relied on immunoSEQ multiplex PCR, and the TCRdb table lists in-frame clones only, not all of them. The data hold 150,000 to 200,000 clones, with roughly 87% observed a single time. The specimen was peripheral blood. All receptors come from a woman in her fifties or sixties with acute or convalescent COVID-19.

In the case of this clone: This sample includes further DNA sequences coding for the same CDR3. This sequence joins TRBV12-3 or TRBV12-4 and TRBJ1-2; 9 bases line up with TRBD1. The CDR3 length is 13 residues. The junction had 1 base not matched to a gene; V was cut back by 6 bases and J by 2 bases. CDR3 coding DNA: TGTGCCAGCAGACAGGGGGCAAACTATGGCTACACCTTC. Protein product: CASRQGANYGYTF.

The V and J genes are TRBV27 and TRBJ2-7; 11 nucleotides line up with TRBD2. V lost 7 bases and J lost 2; bases outside the gene matches: 4. CDR1 MNHEY and CDR2 SMNVEV come from the germline V gene (reference sequence). The CDR3 loop spans 14 amino acids. DNA of the CDR3: TGTGCCAGCAAATTAGCGGGGGGGCCCTACGAGCAGTACTTC. This sequence encodes CASKLAGGPYEQYF.

The chain uses TRBV25-1 and TRBJ1-2; 7 nucleotides line up with TRBD1. This CDR3 has 13 residues. V dropped 4 bases and J dropped 2; count of bases not matched to a gene: 1. Per the germline V gene, CDR1 is MGHDK and CDR2 is SYGVNS. As DNA, the CDR3 is TGTGCCAGCAGTGCGGGACAGAACTATGGCTACACCTTC. It yields the protein CASSAGQNYGYTF.

This chain connects TRBV30 to TRBJ2-5; unclear D gene. Per germline, CDR1 GTSNPN and CDR2 SVGIG (reference sequence). Trimming pared 0 bases from V and 7 bases from J, leaving 6 bases between. The CDR3 consists of 11 residues. CDR3 residues: CAWSVSGTQYF. CDR3 nucleotide sequence: TGTGCCTGGAGTGTTTCAGGGACCCAGTACTTC.

The chain combines TRBV27 with TRBJ1-4; tentatively, D is TRBD1 (5 bases). V was clipped by 4 bases and J by 6 bases, with 18 bases between them. Germline CDR1 and CDR2: MNHEY and SMNVEV (reference sequence). The CDR3 runs 16 residues. The CDR3 region is CASSSRRGGRDEKLFF. In DNA form, the CDR3 reads TGTGCCAGCAGTTCCCGACGGGGGGGAAGGGATGAAAAACTGTTTTTT.

The chain has TRBV2 and TRBJ2-2; 10 bases agree with TRBD1. The CDR3 has 15 amino acids. Trimming removed 6 bases from V and 6 bases from J; junction bases left unmatched: 7. The germline V gene encodes CDR1 SNHLY and CDR2 FYNNEI. Written as DNA, the CDR3 is TGTGCCAGCAGCCTCCGGGACAGGGGAGCCGGGGAGCTGTTTTTT. It specifies CASSLRDRGAGELFF.

The chain uses TRBV29-1 and TRBJ1-2; 7 nucleotides agree with TRBD1. V shed 8 bases, J shed 3 bases, and the junction held 9 bases outside the gene matches. The germline CDR1 and CDR2 sequences are SQVTM and ANQGSEA. This CDR3 spans 13 amino acids. In DNA, the CDR3 is TGCAGCACCTTAACAGGGGAGGACTATGGCTACACCTTC. It encodes CSTLTGEDYGYTF.

The CDR3 DNA follows: TGTGCCAGCAGCTTAGAGGATCAGGGCGGGAAAAGCAATCAGCCCCAGCATTTT. Protein product: CASSLEDQGGKSNQPQHF. The V call is TRBV7-4, the J call TRBJ1-5, with D possibly matching TRBD1 (5 bases). Germline V gives CDR1 SGHVT, CDR2 SQSDAQ. V was shortened by 1 base and J by 1 base, with 17 bases between the two germline ends. CDR3 length equals 18 residues.

The chain recombines TRBV6-5 with TRBJ1-2; TRBD1 is a possible D gene (5 bases). The CDR3 is made up of 13 amino acids. CDR1 and CDR2 from the germline V gene are MNHEY and SVGAGI. V lost 7 bases to trimming and J lost 6 bases, with 15 bases between them. CDR3 residues: CASKAGGTNGYTF. DNA of the CDR3: TGTGCCAGCAAGGCGGGGGGGACCAATGGCTACACCTTC.

The chain links TRBV13 to TRBJ1-2; D possibly corresponds to TRBD1 (6 bases). The V end was cut by 3 bases, the J end by 2 bases, with 19 bases between. The CDR3 loop spans 17 amino acids. CDR1 is PRHDT, CDR2 FYEKMQ, per germline (reference sequence). CDR3 in amino acids: CASSLGGGVQANYGYTF. The CDR3 region has the DNA TGTGCCAGCAGCTTGGGAGGGGGAGTACAGGCAAACTATGGCTACACCTTC.

The chain combines TRBV29-1 with TRBJ1-1, with 7 bases fitting TRBD1. The germline V gene encodes CDR1 SQVTM and CDR2 ANQGSEA. This CDR3 is 13 amino acids long. The V segment lost 5 bases and the J segment 3 bases; nucleotides outside the gene matches: 6. CDR3 loop: CSVQGQMDTEAFF. CDR3 nucleotides: TGCAGCGTTCAGGGACAGATGGACACTGAAGCTTTCTTT.

The gene calls are TRBV7-2 and TRBJ1-2; possibly TRBD1 for D (5 bases). Germline loops: CDR1 SGHTA, CDR2 FQGNSA. The CDR3 totals 16 residues. V lost 1 base and J lost 3, with 15 bases in between. Here the CDR3 reads CASSLDGRASDYGYTF. The CDR3, as DNA: TGTGCCAGCAGCTTAGATGGCAGGGCAAGCGACTATGGCTACACCTTC.

For the CDR3, the DNA is TGTGCCAGTTTACAGGGGAATGGCTACACCTTC. It codes for CASLQGNGYTF. The chain is built from TRBV19 and TRBJ1-2, with 7 positions matching TRBD1. The CDR3 spans 11 residues. Germline V lookup: CDR1 LNHDA, CDR2 SQIVND (reference sequence). Germline trimming cut 8 bases from V and 6 bases from J; bases unmatched to any gene: 3.

The rearrangement uses TRBV19 and TRBJ1-5, with D uncertain. Trimming pared 6 bases from V and 7 bases from J, leaving 19 bases between. The CDR3 has 15 residues. Germline assignment: CDR1 LNHDA and CDR2 SQIVND (reference sequence). The CDR3: CASSPGGGGRQPQHF. In DNA form, the CDR3 reads TGTGCCAGTAGCCCTGGAGGTGGAGGGAGGCAGCCCCAGCATTTT.

The V gene is TRBV6-6, the J gene TRBJ2-3; 9 bases are shared with TRBD2. Germline assignment: CDR1 MNHNY and CDR2 SVGAGI (reference sequence). V dropped 6 bases and J dropped 3; count of bases not matched to a gene: 4. The CDR3 is made up of 14 amino acids. The CDR3 loop reads CASRSGGLTDTQYF. Here the CDR3 DNA reads TGTGCCAGCAGGAGCGGGGGGTTGACAGATACGCAGTATTTT.

V is TRBV19 and J is TRBJ1-6, with a tentative D call TRBD1 (5 bases). Trimming took 7 bases from V and 3 from J, leaving 10 bases between them. This CDR3 is built from 14 residues. Germline V gene data show CDR1 as LNHDA and CDR2 as SQIVND (reference sequence). The CDR3 region has the DNA TGTGCCAGTACGGGGGTCGACTATAATTCACCCCTCCACTTT. Translating gives CASTGVDYNSPLHF.

This clone was seen only once. The chain recombines TRBV6-5 with TRBJ1-3; 7 nucleotides match TRBD1. This CDR3 is 14 amino acids long. With V trimmed by 6 bases and J by 1 base, 3 bases remained unmatched. Germline V CDR1 and CDR2: MNHEY, SVGAGI. The CDR3 nucleotides read TGTGCCAGCAGGCCGACAGGGTCTGGAAACACCATATATTTT. Translation: CASRPTGSGNTIYF.

The chain has TRBV29-1 and TRBJ1-4; D gene ambiguous. With 5 bases removed from V and 1 base from J, the gap between germline ends came to 11 bases. The CDR3 spans 14 residues. Looked up from germline, CDR1 is SQVTM and CDR2 is ANQGSEA. CDR3 in DNA: TGCAGCGTTTCCGGCGGAGTAACTAATGAAAAACTGTTTTTT. Protein sequence: CSVSGGVTNEKLFF.

In its sample, this clone was seen once. The chain has TRBV5-8 and TRBJ2-3; D is ambiguous. CDR1 and CDR2 from the germline V gene are SGHTS and YDEGEE. The CDR3 has 11 amino acids. V lost 2 bases and J lost 5, with 3 bases in between. CDR3 protein: CASSFRDTQYF. CDR3 sequence (DNA): TGTGCCAGCAGCTTTAGAGATACGCAGTATTTT.

The V gene is TRBV5-5, the J gene TRBJ1-2; TRBD1 matches 7 bases. Germline loops: CDR1 SGHKS, CDR2 YYEKEE (reference sequence). The V gene end was trimmed by 0 bases and the J gene end by 5 bases; junction bases not matched to a gene: 7. The CDR3 extends over 15 amino acids. This chain's CDR3 is CASSLVWTGLYGYTF. Here the CDR3 DNA reads TGTGCCAGCAGCTTGGTATGGACAGGTCTTTATGGCTACACCTTC.

The chain is built from TRBV2 and TRBJ2-7, with TRBD2 matching 9 bases. The V and J ends lost 9 bases and 1 base, in that order; junction bases with no gene match: 7. CDR1 is SNHLY and CDR2 is FYNNEI in the germline V gene. The CDR3 covers 14 residues. CDR3 amino acids: CARSSGGPSYEQYF. The CDR3 nucleotides read TGTGCCAGAAGTAGCGGGGGACCTTCCTACGAGCAGTACTTC.

The chain recombines TRBV13 with TRBJ2-1; 14 bases line up with TRBD2. The CDR3 spans 15 residues. V shed 4 bases, J shed 6 bases, and the junction held 2 bases outside the gene matches. The germline V gene has CDR1 PRHDT and CDR2 FYEKMQ (reference sequence). CDR3 sequence: CASSWGLAGVNEQFF. The CDR3 nucleotides are TGTGCCAGCAGCTGGGGACTAGCGGGGGTCAATGAGCAGTTCTTC.

The CDR3 DNA reads TGTGCCAGTAGTATCGTGGCTAGCTCAGATACGCAGTATTTT. Amino acid sequence: CASSIVASSDTQYF. The gene calls are TRBV19 and TRBJ2-3, with D possibly TRBD2 on 5 matching bases. CDR3 length equals 14 residues. V gave up 3 bases and J gave up 4 bases, with 11 bases separating them. Germline V gene lookup returns CDR1 LNHDA and CDR2 SQIVND (reference sequence).

This clone came up many times. The chain recombines TRBV4-1 with TRBJ2-4; D is possibly TRBD2 (5 bases). There are 15 residues in the CDR3. From germline, CDR1 is MGHRA and CDR2 YSYEKL. Trimming removed 3 bases at V and 3 bases at J, with 12 bases between. The CDR3 is CASSQPGVVKNIQYF. The CDR3 bases are TGCGCCAGCAGCCAGCCCGGGGTCGTCAAAAACATTCAGTACTTC.

This clone was recorded only once. The chain is built from TRBV11-3 and TRBJ1-1; D gene uncertain. The CDR3 covers 14 residues. Germline V CDR1 and CDR2: SGHNT, YENEEA. The V end was cut by 1 base, the J end by 3 bases, with 9 bases between. The CDR3 protein is CASSLVPDYTEAFF. In nucleotides, the CDR3 is TGTGCCAGCAGCTTAGTACCAGACTACACTGAAGCTTTCTTT.

The chain employs TRBV12-2 and TRBJ2-7; the table's D call, TRBD1, has no DNA check behind it. TRBV12-2 corresponds to a pseudogene. CDR3 size: 15 residues. CDR3 amino acids: CASRFQTGAPYEQYF. The CDR3 nucleotides read TGTGCAAGTCGCTTCCAGACAGGGGCCCCCTACGAGCAGTACTTC.

The chain employs TRBV20-1 and TRBJ2-3, with D tentatively TRBD1 (6 bases). The CDR3 sequence is 11 residues long. Germline CDR1 reads DFQATT; CDR2 reads SNEGSKA (reference sequence). The germline V and J ends were trimmed by 6 bases and 9 bases, with 13 bases remaining between them. Here the CDR3 reads CSAIQGDTQYF. CDR3 DNA: TGCAGTGCCATACAGGGTGACACGCAGTATTTT.

This clone was seen only once. This sequence joins TRBV27 and TRBJ1-6; 7 nucleotides agree with TRBD1. Germline CDR1 is MNHEY and CDR2 is SMNVEV (reference sequence). The J segment lost 9 bases and the V segment lost 5 bases, leaving 1 base of the junction unmatched. The CDR3 covers 12 residues. CDR3 DNA: TGTGCCAGCAGTACAGGGGCTTCACCCCTCCACTTT. Translation: CASSTGASPLHF.